These T cell receptor beta chains were read from a single sample in a study of T cell repertoires in Merkel cell carcinoma. Here immunoSEQ multiplex PCR was the method, and the copy in TCRdb shows in-frame clones only, minus some. The table lists fewer than 15,000 clones, roughly 80% of them singletons. Sequenced input: tumor tissue. These receptors were obtained from an adult with Merkel cell carcinoma. Both conserved end residues are part of each CDR3. A D gene is named only where the DNA matches it firmly. Clone size is stated in some rows and not others, as once, few, many or a class when expanded.

v_gene	d_gene	abundance	j_gene	CDR3nt	CDR3aa
TRBV27	-	medium-sized	TRBJ2-5	TGTGCCAGCAGTTTAATACCTCCGGGTCCATCAGGGGAGACCCAGTACTTC	CASSLIPPGPSGETQYF
TRBV9	-	-	TRBJ1-5	TGTGCCAGCAGCCCCTGGGGGGGGAATCAGCCCCAGCATTTT	CASSPWGGNQPQHF
TRBV24-1	-	few	TRBJ2-1	TGTGCCACAGGCGGGCCCTACAATGAGCAGTTCTTC	CATGGPYNEQFF
TRBV7-2	-	few	TRBJ2-3	TGTGCCAGCAGCCCGGGACGGCGCACAGATACGCAGTATTTT	CASSPGRRTDTQYF
TRBV6-5	-	few	TRBJ1-2	TGTGCCAGCAGTTACAGGTCAGGGCGCAACTATGGCTACACCTTC	CASSYRSGRNYGYTF
TRBV2	-	once	TRBJ2-5	TGTGCCAGCCGCCCCCCCTCCCGGGGGGAGACCCAGTACTTC	CASRPPSRGETQYF
TRBV2	-	-	TRBJ2-7	TGTGCCAGCAGTGTAGGGTCCTCCTACGAGCAGTACTTC	CASSVGSSYEQYF
TRBV15	-	-	TRBJ2-1	TGTGCCACCAGCAGAGACTGGCTCCGGGTAGATTACAATGAGCAGTTCTTC	CATSRDWLRVDYNEQFF
TRBV6-5	-	few	TRBJ1-1	TGTGCCAGCAGTTACGTCCGTGGGAACACTGAAGCTTTCTTT	CASSYVRGNTEAFF
TRBV27	-	-	TRBJ2-1	TGTGCCAGCAGTGGACAGCTCACCTACAATGAGCAGTTCTTC	CASSGQLTYNEQFF
TRBV7-3	-	-	TRBJ2-2	TGTGCCAGCAGCTTAACGGGACACCGGAGCACCGGGGAGCTGTTTTTT	CASSLTGHRSTGELFF
TRBV5-6	-	-	TRBJ1-2	TGTGCCAGCAGCCCGCCGCGAGTTGGATATGGCTACACCTTC	CASSPPRVGYGYTF
TRBV11-3	-	-	TRBJ2-7	TGTGCCAGCGGGACATCCGCCTACGAGCAGTACTTC	CASGTSAYEQYF
TRBV5-5	TRBD1	-	TRBJ2-7	TGTGCCAGCAGCTTGGGACAGGGTATCTACGAGCAGTACTTC	CASSLGQGIYEQYF
TRBV19	-	-	TRBJ1-1	TGTGCCAGTAGTATAGAGCAGGGGACCTACGAAGCTTTCTTT	CASSIEQGTYEAFF
TRBV4-2	TRBD2	-	TRBJ2-3	TGTGCCAGCAGCCAACTAGCGGGAGATACGACAGATACGCAGTATTTT	CASSQLAGDTTDTQYF
TRBV7-2	TRBD1	-	TRBJ2-7	TGTGCCAGCAGCTTAGGGACAGGGGCCTACGAGCAGTACTTC	CASSLGTGAYEQYF
TRBV7-6	-	-	TRBJ1-3	TGTGCCAGCAGCTTGGGGGATGTTAACTCTGGAAACACCATATATTTT	CASSLGDVNSGNTIYF
TRBV2	TRBD2	-	TRBJ2-1	TGTGCCAGCAGCAATAGCGGGGGGTCATACAATGAGCAGTTCTTC	CASSNSGGSYNEQFF
TRBV19	-	-	TRBJ1-1	TGTGCCAGTAGCCAGGGGACTGAAGCTTTCTTT	CASSQGTEAFF
TRBV6-1	-	medium-sized	TRBJ2-6	TGTGCCAGCAGTGAAGCGCTTGGGGCCAACGTCCTGACTTTC	CASSEALGANVLTF
TRBV9	-	-	TRBJ1-5	TGTGCCAGCAGCGTAGACCAGGGTTCCGGTCAGCCCCAGCATTTT	CASSVDQGSGQPQHF
TRBV4-2	TRBD1	-	TRBJ1-2	TGTGCCAGCAGCCAAGATATTTGGACAGGGGCCGCCTATGGCTACACCTTC	CASSQDIWTGAAYGYTF
TRBV2	-	-	TRBJ2-1	TGTGCCAGCACCTGGGGACCCTCCTACAATGAGCAGTTCTTC	CASTWGPSYNEQFF
TRBV30	-	once	TRBJ2-6	TGTGCCTGGAAAACCTCTGGGGCCAACGTCCTGACTTTC	CAWKTSGANVLTF
TRBV7-9	TRBD2	-	TRBJ2-5	TGTGCCAGCAGCTTTGGACTAGAACACAGTGGGGAGACCCAGTACTTC	CASSFGLEHSGETQYF
TRBV5-1	-	-	TRBJ2-1	TGCGCCAGCAGCTTGATACGAGACAGCCTGGGGAATGAGCAGTTCTTC	CASSLIRDSLGNEQFF
TRBV3-1/TRBV3-2	-	-	TRBJ1-5	TGTGCCAGCAGCCATAGCTTTGCACGGAATCAGCCCCAGCATTTT	CASSHSFARNQPQHF
TRBV7-3	TRBD1	-	TRBJ2-3	TGTGCCAGCAGCCCGGGACAGGCCCCTAGCACAGATACGCAGTATTTT	CASSPGQAPSTDTQYF
TRBV25-1	TRBD1	-	TRBJ2-1	TGTGCCAGCAGTGATACGGGACAGATTCCCAATGAGCAGTTCTTC	CASSDTGQIPNEQFF
TRBV28	TRBD2	-	TRBJ2-5	TGTGCCAGCAGTTTATGGGAAGGACTAGCGGGAGGAGAGACCCAGTACTTC	CASSLWEGLAGGETQYF
TRBV18	-	-	TRBJ1-4	TGTGCCAGCTCACCTAGCCAGGAGAGTGAAAAACTGTTTTTT	CASSPSQESEKLFF
TRBV28	-	-	TRBJ1-6	TGTGCCAGCACGAGGCAGCTGAATTCACCCCTCCACTTT	CASTRQLNSPLHF
TRBV19	TRBD1	-	TRBJ2-1	TGTGCCAGTAGTATAACAGGGACAGGGGTTACGAGCGGGCCCTACAATGAGCAGTTCTTC	CASSITGTGVTSGPYNEQFF
TRBV5-1	-	-	TRBJ1-1	TGCGCCAGCAGCCTAACGGGGGCGTACACTGAAGCTTTCTTT	CASSLTGAYTEAFF
TRBV10-3	TRBD1	-	TRBJ2-5	TGTGCCATCAGTTCCAGGGGGAGTTTCGAAGAGACCCAGTACTTC	CAISSRGSFEETQYF
TRBV7-2	-	-	TRBJ1-5	TGTGCCAGCAGCTTGACAGAAAATCAGCCCCAGCATTTT	CASSLTENQPQHF
TRBV12-1	-	-	TRBJ2-7	TGTGCCAGCAGCCCCCAACTAGCGGGGGCGACCTACGAGCAGTACTTC	CASSPQLAGATYEQYF
TRBV7-2	TRBD1	-	TRBJ2-7	TGTGCCAGCAGCCCGGTAAGGACAGGGGTCAACGAGCAGTACTTC	CASSPVRTGVNEQYF
TRBV9	-	-	TRBJ2-5	TGTGCCAGCAGCGTAGCCCCAGACAACCAAGAGACCCAGTACTTC	CASSVAPDNQETQYF
TRBV30	TRBD1	few	TRBJ1-6	TGTGCCTGGGGGACAGAGAATAATTCACCCCTCCACTTT	CAWGTENNSPLHF
TRBV3-1/TRBV3-2	-	-	TRBJ2-4	TGTGCCAGCAGCCGGGGGCACGGGGACATTCAGTACTTC	CASSRGHGDIQYF
TRBV6-5	-	-	TRBJ1-5	TGTGCCAGCAGTCAGACAGGACAGATTAATCAGCCCCAGCATTTT	CASSQTGQINQPQHF
TRBV28	-	-	TRBJ2-7	TGTGCCAGCAGCTCCCCTAGAGGTATCTCCTACGAGCAGTACTTC	CASSSPRGISYEQYF
TRBV10-1	-	-	TRBJ1-2	TGCGCCAGCAGTGGGAAGGACCAGGGGTTAGATGGCTACACCTTC	CASSGKDQGLDGYTF
TRBV4-3	TRBD1	-	TRBJ1-1	TGCGCCAGCAGCCAAGCAGGGGGACGGAACACTGAAGCTTTCTTT	CASSQAGGRNTEAFF
TRBV30	TRBD1	once	TRBJ2-1	TGTGCCTGGAGTGTCGGGGACAGGGCTCATGAGCAGTTCTTC	CAWSVGDRAHEQFF
TRBV5-1	TRBD2	-	TRBJ2-1	TGCGCCAGCAGCATCCGCGGTAGCGGGAGGGCGAGCTCCTACAATGAGCAGTTCTTC	CASSIRGSGRASSYNEQFF
TRBV11-3	TRBD2	-	TRBJ2-2	TGTGCCAGCAGCGCAGACGGGGGGATCTTCATCGGGGAGCTGTTTTTT	CASSADGGIFIGELFF
TRBV29-1	-	-	TRBJ2-6	TGCAGCGCCGGAACAGGGTCTGGGGCCAACGTCCTGACTTTC	CSAGTGSGANVLTF
TRBV9	TRBD1	-	TRBJ1-5	TGTGCTTGGGACAGGGGGGATCAGCCCCAGCATTTT	CAWDRGDQPQHF
TRBV5-4	-	-	TRBJ1-1	TGTGCCAGCAGCGAAGGTAGTACAGGGCGAGGCGGGGCTTTCTTT	CASSEGSTGRGGAFF
TRBV15	TRBD2	-	TRBJ2-2	TGTGCCACCAGCGGTGGGACTAGCTGGGGCACCGGGGAGCTGTTTTTT	CATSGGTSWGTGELFF
TRBV4-2	-	-	TRBJ1-2	TGTGCCAGCAGCCCCCCGGCTGGGGGCAACTATGGCTACACCTTC	CASSPPAGGNYGYTF
TRBV27	TRBD1	-	TRBJ1-3	TGTGCCACAAGGGGGCATTCTGGAAACACCATATATTTT	CATRGHSGNTIYF
TRBV3-1/TRBV3-2	TRBD2	-	TRBJ2-7	TGTGCCAGCAGCCAACAGCGGGGGAGCTCCTACGAGCAGTACTTC	CASSQQRGSSYEQYF
TRBV12-3/TRBV12-4	-	-	TRBJ1-2	TGTGCCAGCAGTTTTGGGGGATTCTATGGCTACACCTTC	CASSFGGFYGYTF
TRBV7-2	-	-	TRBJ2-1	TGTGCCAGCAGCTCAGGCGGTCAAAGAAACAATGAGCAGTTCTTC	CASSSGGQRNNEQFF
TRBV12-3/TRBV12-4	TRBD1	few	TRBJ1-1	TGTGCCAGCAGCCCGACAGGGATTGAAGCTTTCTTT	CASSPTGIEAFF
TRBV20-1	TRBD1	once	TRBJ1-5	TGCAGTGCTAGTGCGACAGGGGAGATGGGCAATCAGCCCCAGCATTTT	CSASATGEMGNQPQHF